The sequence of this TCR beta chain was determined in a study of T cell responses to AZD1222 COVID-19 vaccine. Study-wide results and limits: Regions left unmutated in variants are reportedly the target of nearly half of spike-specific TCRs. Recipients of AZD1222 seropositive at baseline numbered only five or six. There were repertoire samples only from the period after the peak T cell response. When two AZD1222 doses had been given, Spike-specific TCR breadth and depth rose.

For this clone: Its antigen is unknown.

Assay used: immunoSEQ multiplex PCR; TCRdb lists only in-frame clones, some missing. The table records 130,000 to 150,000 clones, 75% to 95% of them present only once. Sequences were derived from peripheral blood, sampled on day 0 of MenACWY control vaccination. The TCR was taken from an adult in good health.

CDR3 sequence (DNA): TGTGCCACCAGCAGAGATCCTGGGAGATCTGGAAACACCATATATTTT. Translation: CATSRDPGRSGNTIYF. This chain joins TRBV15 and TRBJ1-3; D not resolved. The CDR3 length is 16 residues. V lost 0 bases and J 1 base, leaving 10 bases between the germline ends. Germline V lookup: CDR1 LNHNV, CDR2 YYDKDF (reference sequence).